This is a list of T cell receptor beta chains from one sample in a study of regulatory T cells in long-lasting Graves disease. TCRdb called the multiplex PCR reads again in MiXCR, with one record for every CDR3 protein. The repertoire includes fewer than 350,000 distinct CDR3 sequences, under 20% of them detected once, and about 38% sits in the top ten. This material consisted of peripheral blood mononuclear cells (PBMCs), taken at new diagnosis, from a patient treated with antithyroid drugs. The receptors were gathered from a female donor with Graves disease. Both conserved end residues are part of each CDR3. Fields, in order: clone size, V gene, D gene, J gene, CDR3 DNA, CDR3 protein. The D gene is left open where the match is weak. Not every row has a clone size; where given, it reads once, few, many or a size class.

>few|TRBV6-1|.|TRBJ2-1
TGTGCCAGCAGCCCCCTCCTGCCCCGCGGGCCCAATGAGCAGTTCTTC
CASSPLLPRGPNEQFF
>many|TRBV13|.|TRBJ2-7
TGTGCCAGCAGCCCGGCCTGGACATCCTACGAGCAGTACTTC
CASSPAWTSYEQYF
>many|TRBV6-1|.|TRBJ1-6
TGTGCCAGCAGAGAGAGGTCTGCGTATTCACCCCTCCACTTT
CASRERSAYSPLHF
>once|TRBV28|TRBD1|TRBJ1-2
TGTGCCAGGGGGGGACAGGGCAGCTATGGCTACACCTTC
CARGGQGSYGYTF
>few|TRBV6-1|TRBD2|TRBJ2-1
TGTGCCAGCAGAATGACTAGCGGGAAGTTGAATGAGCAGTTCTTC
CASRMTSGKLNEQFF
>many|TRBV30|TRBD1|TRBJ1-2
TGTGCCTGGAGTGTACTGGGGACAGGTCAGCTCTATGGCTACACCTTC
CAWSVLGTGQLYGYTF
>many|TRBV7-2|.|TRBJ2-7
TGTGCCAGCAGCCGCCAGACTGGCGAGCAGTACTTC
CASSRQTGEQYF
>.|TRBV4-1|.|TRBJ2-1
TGCGCCAGCAGCCAATTGGGGGCGCCCGGTCGTGAGCAGTTCTTC
CASSQLGAPGREQFF
>many|TRBV15|.|TRBJ1-5
TGTGCCACCAGCAGAGGGAAGGGGAACAATCAGCCCCAGCATTTT
CATSRGKGNNQPQHF
>many|TRBV27|.|TRBJ2-7
TGTGCCAGCAGTTTTAAGGGGGTACACGAGCAGTACTTC
CASSFKGVHEQYF
>few|TRBV20-1|.|TRBJ2-7
TGCAGTGCTAGGGGGGGTTCGTACGAGCAGTACTTC
CSARGGSYEQYF
>.|TRBV11-2|TRBD1|TRBJ2-5
TGTGCCAGCAGCTCACAGGGGGTAGGGGGAGCTGTACAAGAGACCCAGTACTTC
CASSSQGVGGAVQETQYF
>many|TRBV19|.|TRBJ2-5
TGTGCCAGTAGTCCCGGTTTTGGGTCGGCCCAAGAGACCCAGTACTTC
CASSPGFGSAQETQYF
>.|TRBV6-1|TRBD1|TRBJ1-1
TGTGCCAGCAGTGATGGGACAGTGAAGGCTTTCTTT
CASSDGTVKAFF
>many|TRBV20-1|TRBD1|TRBJ2-3
TGCAGTGCTAGAGATCTAGACCTGAGGGGGCCTTCATACACAGATACGCAGTATTTT
CSARDLDLRGPSYTDTQYF
>many|TRBV28|.|TRBJ2-2
TGTGCCAGCAGTTTTTCCCGGGAGTCGGGCACCGGGGAGCTGTTTTTT
CASSFSRESGTGELFF
>few|TRBV9|.|TRBJ2-1
TGTGCCAGCAGCGTAATTCCGGGGCCTCAGTTCTTC
CASSVIPGPQFF